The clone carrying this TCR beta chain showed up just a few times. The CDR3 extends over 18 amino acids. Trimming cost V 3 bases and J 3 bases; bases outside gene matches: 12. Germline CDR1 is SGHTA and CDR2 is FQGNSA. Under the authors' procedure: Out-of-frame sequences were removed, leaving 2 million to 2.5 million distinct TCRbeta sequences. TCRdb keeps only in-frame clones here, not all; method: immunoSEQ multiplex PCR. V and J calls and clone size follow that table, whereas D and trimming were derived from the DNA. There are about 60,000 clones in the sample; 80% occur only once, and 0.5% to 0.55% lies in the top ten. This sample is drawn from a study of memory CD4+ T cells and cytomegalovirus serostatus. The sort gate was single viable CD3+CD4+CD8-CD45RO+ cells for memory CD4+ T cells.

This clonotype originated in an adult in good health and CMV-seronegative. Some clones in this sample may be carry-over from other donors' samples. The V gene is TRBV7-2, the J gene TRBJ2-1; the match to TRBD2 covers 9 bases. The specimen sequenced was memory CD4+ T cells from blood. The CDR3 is CASSFDRITSGRYNEQFF. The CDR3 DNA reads TGTGCCAGCAGCTTTGACCGTATTACTAGCGGGCGCTACAATGAGCAGTTCTTC.